This record concerns one T cell receptor (beta chain) sequence. This clonotype was seen only a few times. Its antigen specificity is not known. Per-base quality was not reported, and no clone a single base away is much larger than it. This sample is drawn from a study of T cells after yellow fever vaccination (dated by TCRdb to about 2019). General notes on the study: Libraries from fractions with low cell numbers were prepared with the SMART-Seq v4 Ultra Low Input RNA kit. To track T-cell clones before and after primary and booster YFV17D yellow fever vaccination, bulk TCR alpha and beta repertoires were sequenced longitudinally. Two healthy male donors, one aged 18 to 30 and one aged 30 to 39 years, were included in the cohort. Blood was drawn at multiple timepoints before and after primary and secondary immunization, with bulk PBMC replicates and cell subsets isolated. Broad study findings and their caveats: A small fraction of clonotypes appeared in both the CD4 and CD8 compartments, likely as a result of convergent recombination. The secondary T-cell response was weaker than the primary response but faster, peaking on day 5 instead of day 15. Only a couple of donors were included in the study, so the extent to which the findings can be generalized is limited. After the booster, most of the clones that had expanded following primary vaccination were detected again (almost 98% of CD4 and around 87% of CD8), which suggests that memory was broadly maintained. Because abundant contaminating clonotypes from the bulk population could be contained in FACS-sorted repertoires, computational filtering was required.

Explained via the paper, the treatment or condition label denotes: live attenuated yellow fever vaccine strain. At every blood-draw timepoint, two biological replicates of bulk PBMCs were collected. PBMCs were isolated from peripheral blood using a standard Ficoll-Paque protocol. TriZol was used to extract RNA from bulk PBMCs, CD4 and CD8 fractions, and dextramer-positive and dextramer-negative fractions. TCR cDNA was synthesized by 5'RACE template switching, through which a universal primer site and unique molecular identifiers were introduced. cDNA synthesis was primed from both the TCR alpha and TCR beta constant segments. Libraries were amplified in two PCR steps, with sample barcodes and sequencing adapters added in the second step. Libraries were sequenced on Illumina HiSeq 2500 (2x100 bp) or NovaSeq (2x150 bp). The original methods were these. Reads were demultiplexed and collapsed into UMI consensus sequences with MIGEC, and V(D)J alignment was performed with MiXCR. Using edgeR on replicate PBMC samples, clonotypes were called vaccine-responding if FDR was below 0.01 and the log2 fold change was above 5 up to day 15. Each bulk clonotype was labeled CD4 or CD8 based on which sequenced repertoire, CD4 or CD8, contained the clonotype at higher abundance. The public reads were quality trimmed at Q25 with fastp and then assembled into clones with MiXCR by TCRdb, keeping productive beta chains. Each record represents a unique CDR3 protein, reported with the most common genes and DNA among its rows. TCRdb, rather than the study authors, made the V and J calls. The sample includes some 670,000 distinct CDR3 sequences, with 9% to 15% observed a single time. The ten largest make up 15% of the sample.

As encoded in the germline V gene, CDR1 is MDHEN while CDR2 is SYDVKM. The CDR3 starts with the cysteine, ends with the phenylalanine, and has 15 residues. The kept DNA is CDR3 alone, 45 bases in frame from the first base. Germline trimming amounts to 5 bases on V and 2 bases on J, with 7 as the count of junction bases outside the gene matches. The material was PBMCs, obtained on the day of the yellow fever booster vaccination. The rearrangement combines TRBV28 with TRBJ2-7; TRBD1 aligns with 9 central bases. The TCR originated in a man aged 25 to 45 who received the YFV17D yellow fever vaccine. CDR3 region: CASSDPGQGTYEQYF. In nucleotide form, the sequence is TGTGCCAGCAGTGATCCGGGACAGGGAACCTACGAGCAGTACTTC.